Below, one T cell receptor beta chain is given with its context. These data are taken from a study of OX40 agonist ivuxolimab in advanced cancers. CDR3 length: 13 amino acids. Germline V gene sequence: CDR1 LNHNV, CDR2 YYDKDF (reference sequence). The germline V and J ends were trimmed by 1 base and 1 base, with 4 bases remaining between them. TCRdb's table, derived via immunoSEQ multiplex PCR, lists solely in-frame clones and lacks some. The sample carries 99,000 or so clones, 94% recorded once. The source of this sequence is an adult with an advanced solid tumor such as melanoma, head and neck, liver or kidney cancer. The chain recombines TRBV15 with TRBJ1-1; D unresolved. The material sequenced was CD4+ or CD8+ T cells sorted from blood, taken in a trial of the OX40 agonist ivuxolimab. For the CDR3, the DNA is TGTGCCACCAGCAGAGGGGGGAACACTGAAGCTTTCTTT. It translates to CATSRGGNTEAFF.